These 14 T cell receptor beta chains were all obtained from the same sample, sequenced in a study of blood T cell repertoires in COVID-19. Generated by immunoSEQ multiplex PCR, the TCRdb table keeps only in-frame clones and is missing some. This sample has 250,000 to 400,000 clones, with 90% found just once. Sample: peripheral blood. These receptors all come from a woman in her twenties or thirties with COVID-19, enrolled during active disease.

The V gene is TRBV6-5, the J gene TRBJ1-3; D is undetermined. Germline V gene sequence: CDR1 MNHEY, CDR2 SVGAGI. Trimming removed 0 bases at V and 0 bases at J, with 3 bases between. This CDR3 has 14 residues. CDR3: CASSYSSSGNTIYF. In nucleotides, the CDR3 is TGTGCCAGCAGTTACTCGAGCTCTGGAAACACCATATATTTT.

The chain uses TRBV9 and TRBJ1-3, with D hard to call. With 0 bases removed from V and 0 bases from J, the gap between germline ends came to 4 bases. Germline CDR1 is SGDLS and CDR2 is YYNGEE. The CDR3 extends over 14 amino acids. CDR3 sequence reads: CASSVDYSGNTIYF. CDR3 DNA: TGTGCCAGCAGCGTAGACTACTCTGGAAACACCATATATTTT.

This chain links TRBV6-5 with TRBJ2-1; the D is unclear. The CDR3 spans 15 residues. Germline V lookup: CDR1 MNHEY, CDR2 SVGAGI. Deletions cut 6 bases from V and 2 bases from J, with 14 bases between. The CDR3 here is CASSFTTSPYNEQFF. The DNA for the CDR3 is TGTGCCAGCAGCTTCACTACTTCTCCCTACAATGAGCAGTTCTTC.

This chain links TRBV6-2 or TRBV6-3 with TRBJ2-2; no definite D call. V lost 6 bases, J lost 5 bases, and 16 bases lay in between. This CDR3 comprises 15 residues. Germline V gene lookup returns CDR1 MNHEY and CDR2 SVGEGT. The CDR3: CASSPRNLGTGELFF. DNA for the CDR3: TGTGCCAGCAGCCCCAGGAATTTGGGTACCGGGGAGCTGTTTTTT.

This sequence joins TRBV9 and TRBJ2-7; 10 nucleotides agree with TRBD2. Germline CDR1 SGDLS, CDR2 YYNGEE. This CDR3 has 16 amino acids. The junction had 9 bases not matched to a gene; V was cut back by 4 bases and J by 2 bases. DNA for the CDR3: TGTGCCAGCAGCCCTAGAGGACTAGCGGAAGCCTACGAGCAGTACTTC. Translated, it gives CASSPRGLAEAYEQYF.

The chain employs TRBV11-2 and TRBJ2-7; 10 nucleotides line up with TRBD2. Germline V gene lookup returns CDR1 SGHAT and CDR2 FQNNGV. The CDR3 contains 19 residues. J gave up 0 bases and V 3 bases, and 14 bases lay outside the gene matches. The CDR3 DNA follows: TGTGCCAGCAGCTTCCCCTTTGGTGCTAGCGGGAGTGTCTCCTACGAGCAGTACTTC. This sequence encodes CASSFPFGASGSVSYEQYF.

The CDR3 sequence is CASSSRTGSSYNEQFF. CDR3 sequence (DNA): TGTGCCAGTAGTTCACGGACAGGGAGCTCCTACAATGAGCAGTTCTTC. The chain is built from TRBV19 and TRBJ2-1; 8 nucleotides agree with TRBD1. The CDR3 consists of 16 residues. Germline loops: CDR1 LNHDA, CDR2 SQIVND (reference sequence). Trimming removed 5 bases from V and 0 bases from J; junction bases left unmatched: 6. The entire variable domain, with the rest obtained from reference TRBV19 and TRBJ2-1, is as follows: DGGITQSPKYLFRKEGQNVTLSCEQNLNHDAMYWYRQDPGQGLRLIYYSQIVNDFQKGDIAEGYSVSREKKESFPLTVTSAQKNPTAFYLCASSSRTGSSYNEQFFGPGTRLTVL.

This chain uses TRBV24-1 with TRBJ2-5; 8 bases are a match to TRBD1. Germline CDR1 reads KGHDR; CDR2 reads SFDVKD. The CDR3 sequence is 15 residues long. The trim removed 3 bases at V and 5 bases at J, leaving 7 bases unmatched. The CDR3: CATSDITGGRETQYF. CDR3 nucleotides: TGTGCCACCAGTGATATAACAGGGGGACGGGAGACCCAGTACTTC.

In its sample, this clone was seen a few times. The genes are TRBV30 and TRBJ2-2; D is perhaps TRBD1 (6 bases). The CDR3 length is 15 residues. Germline-derived CDR1 and CDR2 are GTSNPN and SVGIG (reference sequence). Trimming took 0 bases from V and 1 from J, leaving 9 bases between them. This chain's CDR3 is CAWSVQGGNTGELFF. Written as DNA, the CDR3 is TGTGCCTGGAGTGTACAAGGGGGGAACACCGGGGAGCTGTTTTTT.

The chain links TRBV3-1 (or the pseudogene TRBV3-2) to TRBJ1-5; a possible D gene is TRBD1 (5 bases). Germline V gene sequence: CDR1 LGHDT, CDR2 YNNKEL (reference sequence). Between the trimmed V and J ends, which lost 1 base and 5 bases, there was a span of 12 bases. The CDR3 contains 15 residues. The CDR3 DNA reads as TGTGCCAGCAGCCAAGGGGTAGGGGCGCATCAGCCCCAGCATTTT. Protein sequence: CASSQGVGAHQPQHF.

The genes are TRBV28 and TRBJ2-1; weak D call: TRBD2 (6 bases). Trimming left V 2 bases short and J 2 bases short, with 10 bases between. CDR1 and CDR2 from the germline V gene are MDHEN and SYDVKM. This CDR3 has 15 residues. The CDR3 DNA reads TGTGCCAGCAGTTTAACTTGGGGGGCCTACAATGAGCAGTTCTTC. This sequence encodes CASSLTWGAYNEQFF.

The chain recombines TRBV5-1 with TRBJ1-2; D remains ambiguous. CDR3 length: 13 amino acids. CDR1 and CDR2 (germline): SGHRS, YFSETQ. Trimming shortened V by 0 bases and J by 1 base, and 4 bases separated the two germline ends. CDR3 nucleotide sequence: TGCGCCAGCAGCTTGGACATTAACTATGGCTACACCTTC. Its translation: CASSLDINYGYTF.

This chain uses TRBV10-1 with TRBJ2-1; TRBD2 agrees at 7 bases. After removal of 7 bases from V and 7 bases from J, the junction contained 10 bases not matched to a gene. CDR3 length: 14 amino acids. Germline lookup yields CDR1 WNHNN and CDR2 SYGVQD (reference sequence). The CDR3 sequence: CASKERPGGNEQFF. CDR3 DNA sequence: TGCGCCAGCAAGGAGAGACCGGGAGGAAATGAGCAGTTCTTC.

The rearrangement links TRBV5-4 to TRBJ2-5, with TRBD2 matching over 8 bases. The length of the CDR3 is 17 residues. The germline V gene has CDR1 SGHNT and CDR2 YYREEE (reference sequence). V trimming: 0 bases; J trimming: 3 bases; junction bases outside the gene matches: 10. The DNA for the CDR3 is TGTGCCAGCAGCTTGGCCGGAATTAGCGGGAACGAAGAGACCCAGTACTTC. Translating gives CASSLAGISGNEETQYF.